This entry lists 31 T cell receptor beta chains sequenced from one sample in a study of T cell responses to AZD1222 COVID-19 vaccine. Produced via immunoSEQ multiplex PCR; TCRdb's table is partial and in-frame only. The sample carries around 83,000 clones, 90% recorded once. The material was peripheral blood, obtained 28 days after the second AZD1222 dose. These receptors were obtained from an adult who received the AZD1222 COVID-19 vaccine.

The chain has TRBV5-1 and TRBJ1-4; D call uncertain. The germline V and J ends were trimmed by 0 bases and 0 bases, with 3 bases remaining between them. This CDR3 is built from 14 residues. In germline, CDR1 is SGHRS, CDR2 YFSETQ. CDR3 bases: TGCGCCAGCAGCTTGGAGACAACTAATGAAAAACTGTTTTTT. Translating it yields CASSLETTNEKLFF.

The genes are TRBV4-1 and TRBJ2-5; TRBD2 is a possible D gene (6 bases). Trimming removed 1 base from V and 5 bases from J, with 8 bases in between. The CDR3 consists of 13 residues. Germline V gives CDR1 MGHRA, CDR2 YSYEKL. This CDR3 reads CASSQVAEETQYF. The CDR3 DNA reads as TGCGCCAGCAGCCAAGTAGCGGAGGAGACCCAGTACTTC.

The J gene is TRBJ2-1, the V gene TRBV18; 8 bases agree with TRBD2. Germline V gives CDR1 KGHSH, CDR2 LQKENI. V trimming: 2 bases; J trimming: 6 bases; junction bases outside the gene matches: 6. The CDR3 is made up of 15 amino acids. The CDR3 region has the DNA TGTGCCAGCTCACCAGGTGACGGGGGGGCCAATGAGCAGTTCTTC. This sequence encodes CASSPGDGGANEQFF.

The chain employs TRBV21-1 and TRBJ1-1. TRBV21-1 is reported as a pseudogene. The CDR3 spans 11 residues. DNA for the CDR3: TGTGCCAGCCACTTATTCCCTGAAGCTTTCTTT. Translation gives CASHLFPEAFF.

This clone was recorded only once. J is TRBJ1-5 and V is TRBV4-1; D ambiguous. There are 15 residues in the CDR3. Germline CDR1 reads MGHRA; CDR2 reads YSYEKL. V was trimmed by 1 base and J by 8 bases, leaving 15 bases between them. The CDR3 DNA reads as TGCGCCAGCAGCCAAGGAACCCTACCCGCCGAGCCCCAGCATTTT. Its translation is CASSQGTLPAEPQHF.

This rearrangement joins TRBV9 to TRBJ1-4, with D unresolved. V dropped 4 bases and J dropped 6 bases, with 13 bases sitting between them. Germline CDR1 reads SGDLS; CDR2 reads YYNGEE. This CDR3 region has 14 residues. For the CDR3, the DNA is TGTGCCAGCAGCTTCCGAACTGGACATGAAAAACTGTTTTTT. Protein: CASSFRTGHEKLFF.

The rearrangement joins TRBV18 to TRBJ1-1; a weak D match, TRBD1 (5 bases). V gave up 9 bases and J gave up 1 base, with 12 bases separating them. The CDR3 is 13 amino acids. Looked up from germline, CDR1 is KGHSH and CDR2 is LQKENI. This CDR3 is CASLTVRNTEAFF. The CDR3, as DNA: TGTGCCAGTTTGACAGTCCGGAACACTGAAGCTTTCTTT.

The gene calls are TRBV6-2 or TRBV6-3 and TRBJ2-2, with D perhaps TRBD1 or TRBD2 (5 bases each). The CDR3 totals 17 residues. CDR1 and CDR2 from the germline V gene are MNHEY and SVGEGT. The V gene lost 4 bases and the J gene lost 6 bases, with 21 bases spanning the gap. The chain's CDR3 is CASSSIQRIRDPGELFF. The CDR3 DNA sequence: TGTGCCAGCAGTTCCATCCAACGAATCAGGGACCCCGGGGAGCTGTTTTTT.

The chain is built from TRBV2 and TRBJ1-2; TRBD1 matches at 7 bases. With 9 bases clipped from V and 0 bases from J, the junction kept 7 bases outside the gene matches. This CDR3 region has 14 residues. The V gene's germline CDR1 is SNHLY and CDR2 FYNNEI. In nucleotides, the CDR3 is TGTGCCAGTTTAAGGGACAGTCCTAACTATGGCTACACCTTC. This sequence encodes CASLRDSPNYGYTF.

This chain connects TRBV7-2 to TRBJ2-2, with 10 bases lining up with TRBD1. Germline loops: CDR1 SGHTA, CDR2 FQGNSA. The CDR3 totals 15 residues. V lost 5 bases, J lost 4 bases, and 4 bases stayed unmatched. Here the CDR3 DNA reads TGTGCCAGCAGCCCCGACAGGGGGCGCACCGGGGAGCTGTTTTTT. Amino acids: CASSPDRGRTGELFF.

The gene calls are TRBV10-3 and TRBJ2-6, with TRBD2 matching 9 bases. Germline CDR1 ENHRY, CDR2 SYGVKD. The V segment lost 4 bases and the J segment 0 bases; nucleotides outside the gene matches: 10. This CDR3 contains 19 residues. The DNA for the CDR3 is TGTGCCATCAGTGGGCCCGGTAGCGGGGGCTCCTCTGGGGCCAACGTCCTGACTTTC. Translating gives CAISGPGSGGSSGANVLTF.

This clone was found once. J is TRBJ2-1 and V is TRBV5-4, with D tentatively TRBD1 (6 bases). The CDR3 contains 13 residues. Germline CDR1 SGHNT, CDR2 YYREEE (reference sequence). Trimming took 4 bases from V and 5 from J, leaving 10 bases between them. The CDR3 sequence is CASSRTADNEQFF. In DNA form, the CDR3 reads TGTGCCAGCAGCCGGACAGCAGACAATGAGCAGTTCTTC.

This chain joins TRBV25-1 and TRBJ1-2; D possibly corresponds to TRBD1 (5 bases). V was cut by 4 bases and J by 8 bases, with 11 bases left in between. The CDR3 runs to 12 residues. Germline lookup yields CDR1 MGHDK and CDR2 SYGVNS. DNA for the CDR3: TGTGCCAGCAGTGGGGGGGTTGGAGGCTACACCTTC. This sequence encodes CASSGGVGGYTF.

The rearrangement links TRBV5-1 to TRBJ2-7; possible D gene TRBD1, 5 bases. V gave up 3 bases and J gave up 2 bases, with 9 bases separating them. This CDR3 spans 13 amino acids. Germline V gene sequence: CDR1 SGHRS, CDR2 YFSETQ. The DNA for the CDR3 is TGCGCCAGCAGCTCAGGGTCTACCTACGAGCAGTACTTC. Amino acid sequence: CASSSGSTYEQYF.

The chain couples TRBV29-1 to TRBJ1-1; no clear D. The CDR3 covers 13 residues. With 2 bases removed from V and 0 bases from J, the gap between germline ends came to 7 bases. CDR1 is SQVTM, CDR2 ANQGSEA, per germline. CDR3 DNA: TGCAGCGTTGAACGACCGGTGAACACTGAAGCTTTCTTT. This sequence encodes CSVERPVNTEAFF.

The chain joins TRBV7-9 to TRBJ1-1; D call uncertain. Germline assignment: CDR1 SEHNR and CDR2 FQNEAQ (reference sequence). Trimming cost V 5 bases and J 0 bases, with 16 bases left between them. This CDR3 is 16 amino acids long. CDR3 amino acids: CASSPLDTALNTEAFF. CDR3 nucleotide sequence: TGTGCCAGCAGCCCCCTCGACACAGCTTTGAACACTGAAGCTTTCTTT. The variable domain in full, completed from reference TRBV7-9 and TRBJ1-1, reads DTGVSQNPRHKITKRGQNVTFRCDPISEHNRLYWYRQTLGQGPEFLTYFQNEAQLEKSRLLSDRFSAERPKGSFSTLEIQRTEQGDSAMYLCASSPLDTALNTEAFFGQGTRLTVV.

The chain uses TRBV3-1 (or the pseudogene TRBV3-2) and TRBJ2-2; D tentatively fits TRBD1 or TRBD2 (5 bases each). This CDR3 region has 11 residues. Germline CDR1 and CDR2: LGHDT and YNNKEL (reference sequence). The CDR3 DNA reads TGTGGGGCCGGGGACGCCGGGGAGCTGTTTTTT. Its protein is CGAGDAGELFF.

The CDR3 DNA reads as TGTGCCAGCAGTGTCAAGTGGCCCCAGCATTTT. Translated: CASSVKWPQHF. The rearrangement links TRBV28 to TRBJ1-5; D remains unclear. The V and J ends lost 5 bases and 9 bases respectively, with 8 bases between them. Looked up from germline, CDR1 is MDHEN and CDR2 is SYDVKM. The CDR3 contains 11 residues.

This sequence joins TRBV10-3 and TRBJ2-7; 13 positions agree with TRBD2. Germline CDR1 is ENHRY and CDR2 is SYGVKD. This CDR3 is 16 amino acids long. V lost 10 bases and J lost 2; bases outside the gene matches: 11. This CDR3 reads CATKLAGGPYAYEQYF. As DNA, the CDR3 is TGTGCCACTAAACTAGCGGGGGGGCCCTATGCCTACGAGCAGTACTTC.

V usage is TRBV4-3 and J usage is TRBJ2-7; 7 bases map to TRBD1. CDR3 length: 15 residues. The germline V gene has CDR1 LGHNA and CDR2 YSLEER. V trimming: 1 base; J trimming: 4 bases; junction bases outside the gene matches: 7. The CDR3 loop reads CASSQGTTGTYEQYF. The CDR3 bases are TGCGCCAGCAGCCAAGGAACGACAGGGACATACGAGCAGTACTTC.

The gene calls are TRBV15 and TRBJ2-7, with TRBD1 matching 10 bases. V shed 3 bases, J shed 6 bases, and the junction held 5 bases outside the gene matches. CDR1 is LNHNV and CDR2 is YYDKDF in the germline V gene (reference sequence). CDR3 length: 14 amino acids. The CDR3 DNA is TGTGCCACCAGCAGGGCGGGACAGGGGAGCGAGCAGTACTTC. It specifies CATSRAGQGSEQYF.

V and J are TRBV4-3 and TRBJ2-3, with a tentative D call TRBD2 (6 bases). Trimming left V 0 bases short and J 5 bases short, with 9 bases between. Per germline, CDR1 LGHNA and CDR2 YSLEER. The CDR3 sequence is 14 residues long. As DNA, the CDR3 is TGCGCCAGCAGCCAAGAATTGCGGGGAGATACGCAGTATTTT. It translates to CASSQELRGDTQYF.

The CDR3 sequence is CASSREGYQPQHF. CDR3 nucleotides: TGCGCCAGCAGCCGAGAGGGTTATCAGCCCCAGCATTTT. The V and J genes are TRBV5-1 and TRBJ1-5; D gene ambiguous. CDR1 and CDR2 from the germline V gene are SGHRS and YFSETQ. V lost 4 bases and J 5 bases, leaving 10 bases between the germline ends. The CDR3 is 13 amino acids.

This chain uses TRBV6-5 with TRBJ1-1; D gene ambiguous. CDR3 length equals 13 residues. Germline V gene sequence: CDR1 MNHEY, CDR2 SVGAGI. V shed 7 bases and J shed 5 bases, with 14 bases lying between them. DNA of the CDR3: TGTGCCAGCACTCCGACACGCCGTACTGAAGCTTTCTTT. Its protein is CASTPTRRTEAFF.

This clone was detected only a few times. CDR3 sequence reads: CASSPSGGANVLTF. The CDR3 coding sequence is TGTGCCAGCAGCCCATCAGGTGGGGCCAACGTCCTGACTTTC. The V and J genes are TRBV3-1 (or the pseudogene TRBV3-2) and TRBJ2-6; no clear D gene. Trimming left V 4 bases short and J 3 bases short, with 7 bases between. Germline V gene sequence: CDR1 LGHDT, CDR2 YNNKEL (reference sequence). This CDR3 region has 14 residues.

The genes are TRBV14 and TRBJ2-7; 9 nucleotides align to TRBD1. This CDR3 has 19 amino acids. Germline V gene lookup returns CDR1 SGHDN and CDR2 FVKESK. Trimming took 5 bases from V and 5 from J; bases not matched to a gene: 22. The CDR3 sequence is CASSGPGQGPSRLVDEQYF. In DNA form, the CDR3 reads TGTGCCAGCAGCGGACCGGGACAGGGTCCATCTCGCCTCGTCGACGAGCAGTACTTC.

This chain links TRBV27 with TRBJ2-4; 10 bases are shared with TRBD1. CDR3 length equals 16 residues. Per the germline V gene, CDR1 is MNHEY and CDR2 is SMNVEV (reference sequence). With V trimmed by 5 bases and J by 1 base, 5 bases remained unmatched. The CDR3 sequence: CASSPWTGGAKNIQYF. The CDR3 nucleotides are TGTGCCAGCAGTCCTTGGACAGGGGGGGCCAAAAACATTCAGTACTTC.

The chain recombines TRBV5-5 with TRBJ1-2, with 8 bases lining up with TRBD1. CDR3 length: 14 residues. Germline V lookup: CDR1 SGHKS, CDR2 YYEKEE (reference sequence). The J segment lost 5 bases and the V segment lost 3 bases, leaving 6 bases of the junction unmatched. CDR3 nucleotides: TGTGCCAGCAGCTCCAGGGGGCTCATATATGGCTACACCTTC. This translates into CASSSRGLIYGYTF.

The chain employs TRBV5-6 and TRBJ1-4, with a tentative D call TRBD1 (5 bases). V was trimmed by 0 bases and J by 8 bases, leaving 8 bases between them. Germline CDR1 and CDR2: SGHDT and YYEEEE. The CDR3 covers 13 residues. The CDR3 spells CASSLAPGEKLFF. CDR3 bases: TGTGCCAGCAGCTTGGCCCCAGGGGAAAAACTGTTTTTT.

The rearrangement joins TRBV11-2 to TRBJ2-7; the D is unclear. The V and J ends lost 1 base and 2 bases respectively, with 6 bases between them. The CDR3 contains 13 residues. Per germline, CDR1 SGHAT and CDR2 FQNNGV. The CDR3 nucleotides read TGTGCCAGCAGCTTAGGGGCAGCCTACGAGCAGTACTTC. This sequence encodes CASSLGAAYEQYF. Supplemented by reference TRBV11-2 and TRBJ2-7, the full variable domain reads EAGVAQSPRYKIIEKRQSVAFWCNPISGHATLYWYQQILGQGPKLLIQFQNNGVVDDSQLPKDRFSAERLKGVDSTLKIQPAKLEDSAVYLCASSLGAAYEQYFGPGTRLTVT.

The V gene is TRBV27, the J gene TRBJ1-4, with 10 bases lining up with TRBD1. The V gene's germline CDR1 is MNHEY and CDR2 SMNVEV (reference sequence). J was trimmed by 5 bases and V by 5 bases; bases with no gene match: 2. This CDR3 has 14 residues. The CDR3 spells CASSRTGGNEKLFF. The CDR3 nucleotides are TGTGCCAGCAGTAGGACAGGGGGAAATGAAAAACTGTTTTTT.